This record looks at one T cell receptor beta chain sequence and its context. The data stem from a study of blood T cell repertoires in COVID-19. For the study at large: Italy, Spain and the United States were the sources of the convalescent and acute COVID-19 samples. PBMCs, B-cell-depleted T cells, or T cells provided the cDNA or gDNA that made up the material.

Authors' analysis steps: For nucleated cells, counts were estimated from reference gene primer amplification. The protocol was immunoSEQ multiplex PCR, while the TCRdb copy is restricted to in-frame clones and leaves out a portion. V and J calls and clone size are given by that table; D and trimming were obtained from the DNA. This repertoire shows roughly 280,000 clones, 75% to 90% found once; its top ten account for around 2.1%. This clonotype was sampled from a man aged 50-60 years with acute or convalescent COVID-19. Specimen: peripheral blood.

CDR3 sequence: CASSTPGLAGGQDTQYF. In nucleotides, the CDR3 is TGTGCCAGTAGTACCCCCGGACTAGCGGGGGGGCAAGATACGCAGTATTTT. This sequence joins TRBV19 and TRBJ2-3; 15 bases fit TRBD2. V lost 4 bases and J lost 5; bases outside the gene matches: 7. Germline lookup yields CDR1 LNHDA and CDR2 SQIVND (reference sequence). The CDR3 extends over 17 amino acids.